This entry is about one TCR beta chain. The sample holds a few counts of this clonotype. The clone's antigen remains unknown. No clone much larger than this one lies a single base away; base qualities are absent. The sample comes from a study of T cell repertoires in cytomegalovirus infection (dated by TCRdb to about 2019). Regarding the study in general: Because public TCR beta signatures pointed to carriage of CMV infection together with the matching HLA type, the HLA type of each donor mattered for the analysis. What the work shows at the level of the full study, not this receptor alone: The ex vivo response was dominated by HLA-C-restricted CMV-specific TCR beta clonotypes, which also provided the single most frequent clonotype in two of eight donors. In both this cohort and an independent approximately 350-donor cohort, the cumulative frequency of public TCR beta family members distinguished carriers of CMV infection plus the relevant HLA type.

The CDR3 starts with the cysteine, ends with the phenylalanine, and has 13 residues. The kept DNA is CDR3 alone, 39 bases in frame from the first base. The junction shows trimming of 1 base on V and 9 bases on J, plus 7 bases between the germline ends. The germline V gene gives CDR1 as SGHVS and CDR2 as FNYEAQ. The data were produced on an Illumina HiSeq 1500. TCRdb reran the public reads through fastp at Q25 and MiXCR, keeping productive beta chains. Duplicate CDR3 protein sequences are folded into a single record with the most common DNA and genes. Here the sample has 150,000 to 200,000 distinct CDR3 sequences; about 28% occur a single time. The top ten hold 30% to 35% of the sample.

The TCR originated in a human donor in good health (CMV status not recorded). Some clones in this sample may be carry-over from other donors' samples. The sequenced material came from PBMCs. This chain is built from TRBV7-6 and TRBJ1-6; no D gene is confidently identified. The CDR3 sequence is CASSLEGASPLHF. Here is the DNA: TGTGCCAGCAGCTTAGAAGGCGCTTCACCCCTCCACTTT.